Listed below are T cell receptor beta chains from one sample, sequenced in a study of T cell responses to AZD1222 COVID-19 vaccine. Sequenced by immunoSEQ multiplex PCR; TCRdb stores in-frame clones only, minus some. This table holds 150,000 to 200,000 clones, just over 90% found once. Sequenced here: peripheral blood, sampled 28 days after the second AZD1222 dose. Receptors were obtained from an adult who received the AZD1222 COVID-19 vaccine. Both conserved end residues are part of each CDR3.

V	J	length	CDR3
TRBV7-7	TRBJ2-2	15	CASSPSWGNTGELFF
TRBV10-3	TRBJ2-5	14	CAISVEGLGETQYF
TRBV20-1	TRBJ2-2	14	CSASMGRGTGELFF
TRBV20-1	TRBJ1-2	10	CSLQGNGYTF
TRBV7-2	TRBJ2-2	13	CASSLGGSGELFF
TRBV18	TRBJ2-2	15	CASSPETGTTGELFF
TRBV27	TRBJ2-1	13	CASSRGQYNEQFF
TRBV2	TRBJ1-5	15	CASRTGPGGNQPQHF
TRBV27	TRBJ1-5	15	CASSLNSGFNQPQHF
TRBV29-1	TRBJ2-5	13	CSGGGLAKETQYF
TRBV13	TRBJ2-1	14	CASSLGGSYNEQFF
TRBV11-3	TRBJ1-1	14	CASSSQGMNTEAFF
TRBV5-1	TRBJ2-5	14	CASSLDPVQETQYF
TRBV7-6	TRBJ2-3	14	CASRGGSGTDTQYF
TRBV2	TRBJ1-2	12	CASSARKAGYTF
TRBV14	TRBJ2-5	17	CASSQGLAGGPLETQYF
TRBV7-9	TRBJ2-7	13	CATGQGASYEQYF
TRBV11-2	TRBJ1-1	13	CASSVSSPTEAFF
TRBV19	TRBJ1-1	11	CASKKNTEAFF
TRBV28	TRBJ1-5	14	CASSLTQGNQPQHF
TRBV14	TRBJ1-1	16	CASSQGSGGLNTEAFF
TRBV19	TRBJ2-1	13	CASSIGGYNEQFF
TRBV29-1	TRBJ2-1	13	CSVLAAFYNEQFF
TRBV4-1	TRBJ2-2	18	CASSQDVQLAGYTGELFF